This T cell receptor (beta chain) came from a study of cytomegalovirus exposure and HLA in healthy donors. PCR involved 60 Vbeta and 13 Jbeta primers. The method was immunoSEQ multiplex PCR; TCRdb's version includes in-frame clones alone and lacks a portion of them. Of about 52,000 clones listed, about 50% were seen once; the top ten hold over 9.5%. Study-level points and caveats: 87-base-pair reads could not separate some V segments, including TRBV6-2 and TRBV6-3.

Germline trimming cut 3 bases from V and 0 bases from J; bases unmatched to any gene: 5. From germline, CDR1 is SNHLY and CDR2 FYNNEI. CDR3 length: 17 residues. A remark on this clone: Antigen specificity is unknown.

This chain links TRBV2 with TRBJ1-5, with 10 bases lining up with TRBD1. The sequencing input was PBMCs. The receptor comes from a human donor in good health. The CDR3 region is CASSDGTGEYSNQPQHF. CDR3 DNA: TGTGCCAGCAGTGACGGGACAGGGGAGTATAGCAATCAGCCCCAGCATTTT.